This is a list of T cell receptor beta chains from one sample in a study of sequential checkpoint blockade in melanoma. Profiled with immunoSEQ multiplex PCR; TCRdb holds only in-frame clones, not every one. The sample holds around 2,400 clones, more than 12% seen once. Material: tumor tissue (inferred from file names), obtained from a patient given nivolumab and ipilimumab in sequence. These receptors all stem from a human donor with melanoma. CDR3s include the opening cysteine and the closing phenylalanine or tryptophan. The D gene is left open where the match is weak. Clone size is not always given. Where it is, it says once, few, many or a class for expanded clones.

14 TRBJ2-1 NA TRBV6-8 TRBD2 CASSGGLADNEQFF TGTGCCAGCAGTGGGGGACTAGCGGACAATGAGCAGTTCTTC
14 TRBJ2-1 NA TRBV19 NA CASSPRALRNEQFF TGTGCCAGTAGTCCCAGGGCCCTCAGGAATGAGCAGTTCTTC
12 TRBJ1-1 medium-sized TRBV6-8 NA CASKDRNTEAFF TGTGCCAGCAAAGACAGGAACACTGAAGCTTTCTTT
15 TRBJ2-5 many TRBV4-1 NA CASSQEGTQRETQYF TGCGCCAGCAGCCAAGAAGGGACTCAACGAGAGACCCAGTACTTC
13 TRBJ2-7 many TRBV7-4 NA CASSPGRAYEQYF TGTGCCAGCAGCCCGGGCCGAGCCTACGAGCAGTACTTC
17 TRBJ1-6 NA TRBV6-8 TRBD1 CASSSLFSGTGNSPLHF TGTGCCAGCAGTTCTCTTTTTTCCGGGACAGGGAATTCACCCCTCCACTTT
16 TRBJ2-2 NA TRBV19 NA CASSLMEGAGTGELFF TGTGCCAGTAGTCTGATGGAGGGGGCGGGGACCGGGGAGCTGTTTTTT
14 TRBJ1-6 NA TRBV5-1 NA CASSQGPGDSPLHF TGCGCCAGCAGCCAGGGACCCGGGGATTCACCCCTCCACTTT
15 TRBJ1-6 medium-sized TRBV11-3 NA CASSSPTRSHSPLHF TGTGCCAGCAGCTCGCCCACAAGGAGTCATTCACCCCTCCACTTT
15 TRBJ1-4 few TRBV6-8 NA CASSDSGRRWEKLFF TGTGCCAGCAGTGACTCCGGGAGGAGATGGGAAAAACTGTTTTTT
17 TRBJ2-3 few TRBV9 TRBD2 CASSVDTQRGGGDTQYF TGTGCCAGCAGCGTAGATACCCAGCGGGGGGGCGGAGATACGCAGTATTTT
16 TRBJ1-4 few TRBV11-3 TRBD1 CASSSGQVPGQEKLFF TGTGCCAGCAGCTCCGGACAGGTCCCGGGCCAGGAAAAACTGTTTTTT
12 TRBJ2-7 few TRBV6-8 TRBD1 CASRSGGLEQYF TGTGCCAGCAGATCAGGGGGCCTCGAGCAGTACTTC
18 TRBJ2-3 NA TRBV18 NA CASPTGASGAFSTDTQYF TGTGCCAGCCCGACTGGGGCCTCAGGGGCTTTTAGCACAGATACGCAGTATTTT
16 TRBJ1-1 NA TRBV6-8 NA CASSLGSGGEGTEAFF TGTGCCAGCAGTTTGGGATCCGGGGGCGAGGGCACTGAAGCTTTCTTT
17 TRBJ1-3 few TRBV6-8 NA CASSYNWDMSSGNTIYF TGTGCCAGCAGTTACAACTGGGACATGAGCTCTGGAAACACCATATATTTT
14 TRBJ2-2 few TRBV6-8 NA CASKIQGLNGELFF TGTGCCAGCAAGATACAGGGATTGAACGGGGAGCTGTTTTTT
14 TRBJ1-2 few TRBV9 NA CASSLSDHRDGYTF TGTGCCAGCAGCCTATCCGACCACCGGGATGGCTACACCTTC
14 TRBJ1-1 medium-sized TRBV11-3 NA CASSSPGGRVISFF TGTGCCAGCAGCAGCCCTGGGGGGCGCGTAATCTCTTTCTTT
14 TRBJ2-6 few TRBV19 NA CASRRDPGANVLTF TGTGCCAGTAGGAGGGACCCTGGGGCCAACGTCCTGACTTTC
16 TRBJ2-3 many TRBV9 TRBD2 CASSLRAGGPPDTQYF TGTGCCAGCAGCCTTCGGGCGGGGGGGCCGCCAGATACGCAGTATTTT
15 TRBJ1-5 medium-sized TRBV4-1 TRBD1 CASSQLDRGNQPQHF TGCGCCAGCAGCCAACTTGACAGGGGAAATCAGCCCCAGCATTTT
14 TRBJ2-6 NA TRBV19 NA CASSQNSGANVLTF TGTGCCAGTAGTCAGAACTCTGGGGCCAACGTCCTGACTTTC
15 TRBJ2-1 NA TRBV19 TRBD1 CASRPDRGPYNEQFF TGTGCCAGTAGACCCGACAGGGGACCCTACAATGAGCAGTTCTTC
15 TRBJ2-7 medium-sized TRBV6-8 NA CASSGGWVQFYEQYF TGTGCCAGCAGTGGGGGATGGGTCCAATTCTACGAGCAGTACTTC
14 TRBJ1-2 few TRBV6-8 NA CTIRDTGRGYGYTF TGTACCATCCGGGACACTGGGCGTGGGTATGGCTACACCTTC
15 TRBJ2-2 few TRBV19 TRBD1 CASSTGTGNTGELFF TGTGCCAGTAGTACAGGGACAGGGAACACCGGGGAGCTGTTTTTT
15 TRBJ1-3 NA TRBV5-1 NA CASRKGQAPGDTIYF TGCGCCAGCAGAAAAGGTCAGGCCCCTGGGGACACCATATATTTT
15 TRBJ1-5 few TRBV11-3 NA CASSLESQSNQPQHF TGTGCCAGCAGCTTAGAATCGCAGAGCAATCAGCCCCAGCATTTT
15 TRBJ2-1 NA TRBV10-2 NA CASSAGQRGLDEQFF TGCGCCAGCAGTGCAGGCCAACGGGGCCTCGATGAGCAGTTCTTC
16 TRBJ2-6 NA TRBV12-5 NA CASTRPGYSGANVLTF TGTGCCAGCACCCGCCCGGGATACTCTGGGGCCAACGTCCTGACTTTC
16 TRBJ2-5 medium-sized TRBV28 TRBD1 CASSPGTGGDRETQYF TGTGCCAGCAGTCCAGGGACAGGGGGCGACCGGGAGACCCAGTACTTC
13 TRBJ1-2 NA TRBV19 NA CASSGGQHYGYTF TGTGCCTCCTCAGGTGGACAGCACTATGGCTACACCTTC
14 TRBJ2-7 NA TRBV9 NA CASHLGLPGSEQYF TGTGCCAGCCATCTGGGGCTCCCAGGGAGCGAGCAGTACTTC
15 TRBJ1-4 hyperexpanded TRBV6-8 TRBD1 CASIHGRRGHEKLFF TGTGCCAGCATCCACGGTAGGAGGGGGCACGAAAAACTGTTTTTT
15 TRBJ1-2 many TRBV11-3 NA CASSLGQTSNYGYTF TGTGCCAGCAGCCTTGGACAGACTTCTAACTATGGCTACACCTTC
13 TRBJ1-1 few TRBV6-8 NA CASSQQANTEAFF TGTGCCAGCAGCCAACAAGCGAACACTGAAGCTTTCTTT
18 TRBJ1-5 NA TRBV6-8 NA CASRAFTGGFSSNQPQHF TGTGCCAGCAGGGCGTTCACGGGGGGCTTTTCTAGCAATCAGCCCCAGCATTTT
19 TRBJ2-3 NA TRBV4-1 TRBD2 CASSQEPLAGPILRDTQYF TGCGCCAGCAGCCAAGAGCCCCTAGCGGGGCCCATATTGAGAGATACGCAGTATTTT
14 TRBJ1-1 large TRBV29-1 NA CSVEDVRVLNEAFF TGCAGCGTTGAAGACGTGAGGGTGTTAAATGAAGCTTTCTTT
16 TRBJ2-2 medium-sized TRBV11-3 NA CASSPNPPLVTGELFF TGTGCCAGCAGCCCCAATCCCCCACTAGTTACCGGGGAGCTGTTTTTT
17 TRBJ2-6 NA TRBV19 TRBD1 CASSSSTGGSGANVLTF TGTGCCAGTAGTAGTAGCACAGGGGGCTCTGGGGCCAACGTCCTGACTTTC
14 TRBJ2-1 many TRBV11-3 NA CASSLEQKYNEQFF TGTGCCAGCAGCTTGGAACAGAAATACAATGAGCAGTTCTTC
14 TRBJ2-3 many TRBV11-3 NA CASSWGKPSLTQYF TGTGCCAGCAGCTGGGGGAAACCTTCTCTTACGCAGTATTTT